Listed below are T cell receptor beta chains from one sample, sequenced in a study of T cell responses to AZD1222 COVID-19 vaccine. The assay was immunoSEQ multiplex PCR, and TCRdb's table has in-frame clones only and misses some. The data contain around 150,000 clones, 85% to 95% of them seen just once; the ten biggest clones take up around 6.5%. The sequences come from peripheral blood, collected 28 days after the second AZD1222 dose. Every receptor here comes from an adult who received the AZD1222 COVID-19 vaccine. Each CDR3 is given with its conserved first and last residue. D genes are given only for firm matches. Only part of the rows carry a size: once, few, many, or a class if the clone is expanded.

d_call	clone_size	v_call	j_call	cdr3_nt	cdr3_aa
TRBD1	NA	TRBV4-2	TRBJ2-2	TGTGCCAGCAGCCAAGAATTCAGGGGGTCGGCCACCGGGGAGCTGTTTTTT	CASSQEFRGSATGELFF
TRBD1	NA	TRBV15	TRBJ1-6	TGTGCCACCAGCAGAGATTCAGGGGGCGTTGGGCCCCTCCACTTT	CATSRDSGGVGPLHF
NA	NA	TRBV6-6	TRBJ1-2	TGTGCCAGCAGTTACTCCGCATGGGAATTTAACTATGGCTACACCTTC	CASSYSAWEFNYGYTF
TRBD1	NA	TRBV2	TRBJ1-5	TGTGCCAGCCAAATGTCCGGGACAGGAGGGCAGCCCCAGCATTTT	CASQMSGTGGQPQHF
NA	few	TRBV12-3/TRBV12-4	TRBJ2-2	TGTGCCAGCAGGCCTGAAGCTGGGGAGCTGTTTTTT	CASRPEAGELFF
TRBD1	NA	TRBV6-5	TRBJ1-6	TGTGCCAGCAGTTACCTACAGGGGCGAAGCGGTTCACCCCTCCACTTT	CASSYLQGRSGSPLHF
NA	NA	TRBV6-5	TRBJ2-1	TGTGCCAGCAGTATAGGGGTCTTAGGTCCAGATGAGCAGTTCTTC	CASSIGVLGPDEQFF
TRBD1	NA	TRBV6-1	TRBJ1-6	TGTGCCAGCAGTGAAACTGGACAGGGGAATTCACCCCTCCACTTT	CASSETGQGNSPLHF
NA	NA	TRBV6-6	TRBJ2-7	TGTGCCAGCAGCGGGTTCTACGAGCAGTACTTC	CASSGFYEQYF
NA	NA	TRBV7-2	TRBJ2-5	TGTGCCAGCAGCCAAACCCAAGAGACCCAGTACTTC	CASSQTQETQYF
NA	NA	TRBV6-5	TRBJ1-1	TGTGCCAGCAGGGAGATGAACACTGAAGCTTTCTTT	CASREMNTEAFF
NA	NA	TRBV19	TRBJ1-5	TGTGCCAGTAGCTTTTTTGGGGGCGGCAATCAGCCCCAGCATTTT	CASSFFGGGNQPQHF
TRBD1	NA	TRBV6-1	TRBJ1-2	TGTGCCAGCAGTGAAGGGGACAGGAGGACCTATGGCTACACCTTC	CASSEGDRRTYGYTF
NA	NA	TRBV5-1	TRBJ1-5	TGCGCCAGCAGCTTGGTCAGGGACCCCAATCAGCCCCAGCATTTT	CASSLVRDPNQPQHF
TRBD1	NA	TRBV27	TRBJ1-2	TGTGCCAGCAGTTTCTCCGGGACAGGAAGTGGCGGCTACACCTTC	CASSFSGTGSGGYTF
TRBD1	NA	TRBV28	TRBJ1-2	TGTGCCAGCAGCCGACAGGGGATTGGCTACACCTTC	CASSRQGIGYTF
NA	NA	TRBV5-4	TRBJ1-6	TGTGCCAGCAGCTCTTATGAAGGGGGGTCCTATAATTCACCCCTCCACTTT	CASSSYEGGSYNSPLHF
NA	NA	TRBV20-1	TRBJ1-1	TGCAGTGCTAGTAACAGGGCCACTGAAGCTTTCTTT	CSASNRATEAFF
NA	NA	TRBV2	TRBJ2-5	TGTGCCAGCAGTGGCGAGCGACGGGAAGAGACCCAGTACTTC	CASSGERREETQYF
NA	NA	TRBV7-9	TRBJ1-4	TGTGCCAGCAGCTTTAGGGACGAAAAACTGTTTTTT	CASSFRDEKLFF
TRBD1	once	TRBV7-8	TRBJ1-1	TGTGCCAGCAGCTTCCGGGACAGAGGAAGCGACTTGAACACTGAAGCTTTCTTT	CASSFRDRGSDLNTEAFF
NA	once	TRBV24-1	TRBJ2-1	TGTGCCACCAGTGATGCCACAGGGCGGCGGTACAATGAGCAGTTCTTC	CATSDATGRRYNEQFF
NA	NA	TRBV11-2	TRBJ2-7	TGTGCCAGCAGCTTATCGGACGGGGGCTACGAGCAGTACTTC	CASSLSDGGYEQYF
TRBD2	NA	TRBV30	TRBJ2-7	TGTGCCTGGAGTGGCGTCCAGGACCTACAATGGAGGGCGGGGGGTAGATACGAGCAGTACTTC	CAWSGVQDLQWRAGGRYEQYF
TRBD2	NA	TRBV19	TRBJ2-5	TGTGCCAGTAGTACCACAGCGGGGGGGCCCGAGACCCAGTACTTC	CASSTTAGGPETQYF